One and the same sample provided the 25 T cell receptor beta chains below, sequenced in a study of technical replicates of blood from several donors. Clones were read by immunoSEQ multiplex PCR, and TCRdb kept only the in-frame ones, dropping some. The sample has some 12,000 clones; around 96% are singletons. Sequencing input: PBMCs. The receptors shown here come from a human donor in good health.

The genes are TRBV2 and TRBJ2-3; 7 bases fit TRBD2. Losses at the gene ends were 9 bases for V and 2 bases for J; bases not matched to a gene: 17. This CDR3 has 17 residues. The V gene's germline CDR1 is SNHLY and CDR2 FYNNEI. CDR3 loop: CARSITGGRELTDTQYF. CDR3 DNA sequence: TGTGCCAGGAGCATCACAGGAGGGCGGGAGCTCACAGATACGCAGTATTTT.

This clone occurred once. The rearrangement links TRBV19 to TRBJ1-5; 12 bases are a match to TRBD1. This CDR3 contains 15 residues. V gave up 5 bases and J gave up 15 bases; unmatched junction bases: 14. The germline gives CDR1 LNHDA, CDR2 SQIVND (reference sequence). CDR3 DNA: TGTGCCAGTAGTCCGCCGGGACAGGGGGCTTCTCTCCGGCATTTT. The encoded protein is CASSPPGQGASLRHF.

This chain uses TRBV6-5 with TRBJ2-7; TRBD2 aligns across 10 bases. Trimming removed 6 bases from V and 2 bases from J; junction bases left unmatched: 7. The CDR3 is 15 amino acids. Germline V lookup: CDR1 MNHEY, CDR2 SVGAGI. For the CDR3, the DNA is TGTGCCAGCAGCCCCCTAGCGGGAGACCCCTACGAGCAGTACTTC. Its protein is CASSPLAGDPYEQYF.

This chain links TRBV27 with TRBJ1-2; 10 nucleotides agree with TRBD1. The V segment lost 5 bases and the J segment 11 bases; nucleotides outside the gene matches: 8. This CDR3 contains 13 residues. Germline V lookup: CDR1 MNHEY, CDR2 SMNVEV (reference sequence). The CDR3 DNA reads as TGTGCCAGCAGTCCCCGGGACAGGGGAAAATACACCTTC. Its protein product is CASSPRDRGKYTF.

The gene calls are TRBV5-4 and TRBJ2-1, with 8 bases matching TRBD2. CDR3 size: 18 residues. The germline V gene encodes CDR1 SGHNT and CDR2 YYREEE (reference sequence). V shed 6 bases, J shed 5 bases, and the junction held 19 bases outside the gene matches. CDR3 residues: CASNGTSGSIEGDNEQFF. The CDR3 nucleotides are TGTGCCAGCAACGGGACCAGCGGGAGTATCGAAGGGGACAATGAGCAGTTCTTC.

V and J are TRBV10-3 and TRBJ2-2; 7 bases fit TRBD2. Germline lookup yields CDR1 ENHRY and CDR2 SYGVKD. V gave up 7 bases and J gave up 4 bases; unmatched junction bases: 12. The CDR3 sequence is 16 residues long. CDR3 sequence (DNA): TGTGCCATCACCCTGGGGGGGGGTATGAGCACCGGGGAGCTGTTTTTT. This translates into CAITLGGGMSTGELFF.

V is TRBV6-1 and J is TRBJ1-5; possible D gene TRBD1, 5 bases. Deletions cut 4 bases from V and 4 bases from J, with 14 bases between. The CDR3 contains 15 residues. Germline V gene lookup returns CDR1 MNHNS and CDR2 SASEGT. CDR3: CASSGDKGWNQPQHF. CDR3 DNA: TGTGCCAGCAGTGGGGATAAGGGGTGGAATCAGCCCCAGCATTTT.

The chain has TRBV5-1 and TRBJ2-3, with TRBD2 matching 7 bases. The CDR3 is made up of 16 amino acids. The V and J ends lost 1 base and 0 bases, in that order; junction bases with no gene match: 5. Looked up from germline, CDR1 is SGHRS and CDR2 is YFSETQ. CDR3: CASSLITGGSTDTQYF. The CDR3 DNA follows: TGCGCCAGCAGCTTGATCACGGGGGGAAGCACAGATACGCAGTATTTT.

In nucleotides, the CDR3 is TGTGCCAGCAGCTTGGACAGGGGAGAGACCCAGTACTTC. It specifies CASSLDRGETQYF. The chain couples TRBV5-4 to TRBJ2-5; TRBD1 agrees at 7 bases. V was clipped by 0 bases and J by 4 bases; unmatched bases: 0. CDR1 SGHNT and CDR2 YYREEE come from the germline V gene (reference sequence). This CDR3 is 13 amino acids long.

DNA for the CDR3: TGTGCCAGCAGTTACTCGACTAGCGGGAGTTACTACGAGCAGTACTTC. This encodes CASSYSTSGSYYEQYF. The gene calls are TRBV6-5 and TRBJ2-7; TRBD2 aligns across 12 bases. Germline values: CDR1 MNHEY, CDR2 SVGAGI. The CDR3 has 16 amino acids. The V and J ends lost 0 bases and 3 bases, in that order; junction bases with no gene match: 3.

This clone was observed once. The chain combines TRBV6-5 with TRBJ2-2; D possibly corresponds to TRBD2 (5 bases). CDR3 length: 16 amino acids. The germline CDR1 and CDR2 sequences are MNHEY and SVGAGI. Trimming took off 0 bases at V and 5 bases at J, with 13 bases between the two ends. The CDR3 reads CASSYSYDPGTGELFF. CDR3 coding DNA: TGTGCCAGCAGTTACTCGTACGACCCGGGGACCGGGGAGCTGTTTTTT.

This chain joins TRBV5-1 and TRBJ2-7, with D possibly matching TRBD1 (6 bases). CDR3 size: 14 residues. Germline CDR1 and CDR2: SGHRS and YFSETQ. V was trimmed by 4 bases and J by 7 bases, leaving 18 bases between them. The CDR3 coding sequence is TGCGCCAGCAGCCGTTTACAGGGCAGTGAAGAGCAGTACTTC. It yields the protein CASSRLQGSEEQYF.

The rearrangement links TRBV2 to TRBJ2-2; D is possibly TRBD2 (6 bases). The CDR3 covers 13 residues. CDR1 and CDR2 from the germline V gene are SNHLY and FYNNEI. Deletions cut 8 bases from V and 6 bases from J, with 13 bases between. The CDR3 region has the DNA TGTGCCAGCTCCCGGGGGACGGCCGGGGAGCTGTTTTTT. This encodes CASSRGTAGELFF.

V is TRBV15 and J is TRBJ2-1, with D perhaps TRBD2 (6 bases). Germline V lookup: CDR1 LNHNV, CDR2 YYDKDF (reference sequence). CDR3 size: 14 residues. V was clipped by 2 bases and J by 9 bases, with 14 bases between them. In DNA form, the CDR3 reads TGTGCCACCAGCAGATTGGCGGGATCCAGTGAGCAGTTCTTC. Translating gives CATSRLAGSSEQFF.

The CDR3: CASSLSWTSGNTIYF. The CDR3 coding sequence is TGTGCCAGCAGCTTGTCTTGGACATCCGGAAACACCATATATTTT. V gene TRBV5-5 combines with J gene TRBJ1-3, with a weak D call TRBD1 (5 bases). Germline CDR1 SGHKS, CDR2 YYEKEE (reference sequence). The germline V and J ends were trimmed by 1 base and 4 bases, with 12 bases remaining between them. The CDR3 contains 15 residues.

The chain uses TRBV2 and TRBJ1-4, with unresolved D. The V end was cut by 9 bases, the J end by 7 bases, with 15 bases between. There are 13 residues in the CDR3. The V gene's germline CDR1 is SNHLY and CDR2 FYNNEI. DNA of the CDR3: TGTGCCAGTACCGGAGTGGAGCGTGAAAAACTGTTTTTT. This encodes CASTGVEREKLFF.

V and J are TRBV7-2 and TRBJ2-5; 7 bases agree with TRBD2. The CDR3 contains 12 residues. J was trimmed by 4 bases and V by 4 bases; bases with no gene match: 0. Germline loops: CDR1 SGHTA, CDR2 FQGNSA. CDR3 DNA: TGTGCCAGCAGCTCTAGCGGAGAGACCCAGTACTTC. Its translation is CASSSSGETQYF.

This chain uses TRBV19 with TRBJ1-1, with a possible D match to TRBD1 (6 bases). Germline CDR1 reads LNHDA; CDR2 reads SQIVND (reference sequence). There are 16 residues in the CDR3. Trimming took 7 bases from V and 1 from J, leaving 19 bases between them. CDR3 DNA: TGTGCCAGTAATGCGGGCCCGGGGGGCGAGAACACTGAAGCTTTCTTT. It translates to CASNAGPGGENTEAFF.

The chain employs TRBV19 and TRBJ2-3, with a weak D call TRBD2 (6 bases). Germline CDR1 reads LNHDA; CDR2 reads SQIVND (reference sequence). The CDR3 extends over 15 amino acids. The V end was cut by 7 bases, the J end by 0 bases, with 14 bases between. The CDR3 region is CASKEGFTSTDTQYF. DNA for the CDR3: TGTGCCAGTAAGGAGGGATTCACTAGCACAGATACGCAGTATTTT.

This sequence joins TRBV5-1 and TRBJ1-5; weak D call: TRBD1 (5 bases). This CDR3 has 14 residues. Germline V gene sequence: CDR1 SGHRS, CDR2 YFSETQ. V dropped 4 bases and J dropped 8 bases, with 16 bases sitting between them. The CDR3 nucleotides are TGCGCCAGCAGCCTGGGGCAGGGTGGGGAGCCCCAGCATTTT. Its protein product is CASSLGQGGEPQHF.

The chain couples TRBV7-2 to TRBJ1-4; TRBD1 agrees at 7 bases. Trimming at V came to 2 bases and at J to 5 bases, leaving 5 bases not matched to a gene. The germline CDR1 and CDR2 sequences are SGHTA and FQGNSA. This CDR3 region has 15 residues. The CDR3 sequence: CASSLQTGRNEKLFF. The CDR3 DNA follows: TGTGCCAGCAGCTTACAGACAGGGAGAAATGAAAAACTGTTTTTT.

The rearrangement links TRBV27 to TRBJ1-1; D is unclear. V shed 2 bases and J shed 0 bases, with 10 bases lying between them. This CDR3 comprises 15 residues. The germline V gene has CDR1 MNHEY and CDR2 SMNVEV (reference sequence). This CDR3 reads CASSLVPGLNTEAFF. In DNA form, the CDR3 reads TGTGCCAGCAGTTTAGTCCCAGGTTTGAACACTGAAGCTTTCTTT.

This chain connects TRBV6-4 to TRBJ2-3, with 10 bases identical to TRBD1. The trim removed 6 bases at V and 4 bases at J, leaving 7 bases unmatched. Germline lookup yields CDR1 MRHNA and CDR2 SNTAGT. This CDR3 contains 15 residues. The CDR3 bases are TGTGCCAGCAGCCCCGACAGGGGGCTCCCAGATACGCAGTATTTT. Translation gives CASSPDRGLPDTQYF.

V gene TRBV6-1 combines with J gene TRBJ2-1; 7 positions agree with TRBD1. Looked up from germline, CDR1 is MNHNS and CDR2 is SASEGT. The CDR3 is 16 residues long. V shed 4 bases and J 0 bases; nucleotides not matched to a gene: 6. In DNA, the CDR3 is TGTGCCAGCAGTGTACCACAGGGGAGCTCCTACAATGAGCAGTTCTTC. Translation gives CASSVPQGSSYNEQFF.

Only one count was recorded for this clone. The chain employs TRBV28 and TRBJ2-1; 11 positions agree with TRBD2. With 8 bases clipped from V and 5 bases from J, the junction kept 11 bases outside the gene matches. CDR1 MDHEN and CDR2 SYDVKM come from the germline V gene. The CDR3 is made up of 16 amino acids. The CDR3 nucleotides are TGTGCCAGCGCGTACCTGGGACTAGCGGATCACAATGAGCAGTTCTTC. Translation gives CASAYLGLADHNEQFF.